This T cell receptor (beta chain) was sequenced in a study of early T cells in non-severe SARS-CoV-2 infection. MiXCR, run by TCRdb on the 5' RACE reads, gives a single entry per CDR3 protein. The sample has roughly 45,000 distinct CDR3 sequences; roughly 12% are singletons. The V and J ends lost 5 bases and 8 bases respectively, with 13 bases between them. This CDR3 contains 13 residues. From germline, CDR1 is SEHNR and CDR2 FQNEAQ (reference sequence). The chain couples TRBV7-9 to TRBJ2-1, with D possibly being TRBD2 (6 bases). The TCR originated in an adult who was a healthcare worker with PCR-confirmed SARS-CoV-2 infection or an uninfected control (not recorded which). Material for sequencing was whole blood. The CDR3 reads CASSEGLYDEQFF. The CDR3 DNA reads as TGTGCCAGCAGCGAAGGACTATACGATGAGCAGTTCTTC.